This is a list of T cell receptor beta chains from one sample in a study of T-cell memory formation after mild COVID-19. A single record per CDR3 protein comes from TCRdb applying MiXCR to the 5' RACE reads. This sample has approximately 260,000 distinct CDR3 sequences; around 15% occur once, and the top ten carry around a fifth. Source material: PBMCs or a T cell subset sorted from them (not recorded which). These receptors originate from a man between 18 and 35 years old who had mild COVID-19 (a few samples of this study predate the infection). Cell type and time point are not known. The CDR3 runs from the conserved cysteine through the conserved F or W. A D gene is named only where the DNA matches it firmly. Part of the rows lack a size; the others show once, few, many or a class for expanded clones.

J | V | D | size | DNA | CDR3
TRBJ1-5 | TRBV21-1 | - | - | TGTGCCAGGGACAGGTTATCGCCCCAGCATTTT | CARDRLSPQHF
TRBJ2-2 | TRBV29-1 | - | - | TGCAGCGGGGGCAGGGGCGAGAACACCGGGGAGCTGTTTTTT | CSGGRGENTGELFF
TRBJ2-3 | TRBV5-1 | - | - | TGCGCCAGCAGCTTGGGTCGGGCGGGGTCGCCCCACGATACGCAGTATTTT | CASSLGRAGSPHDTQYF
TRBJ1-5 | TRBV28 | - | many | TGTGCCAGCGGGACGGATCAGCCCCAGCATTTT | CASGTDQPQHF
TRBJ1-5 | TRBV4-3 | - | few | TGCGCCAGCAGCGGGAATCGCAATCAGCCCCAGCATTTT | CASSGNRNQPQHF
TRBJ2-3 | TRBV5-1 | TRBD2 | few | TGCGCCAGCAGCTTGGGAGCGGGAGCAAGGTCAGATACGCAGTATTTT | CASSLGAGARSDTQYF
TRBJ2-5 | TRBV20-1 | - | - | TGCAGTGCAGTAAGCAACCCGGGTCCCGAGACCCAGTACTTC | CSAVSNPGPETQYF
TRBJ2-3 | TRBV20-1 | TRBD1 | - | TGCAGTGCTAGAGGGACAGGGCCAGATACGCAGTATTTT | CSARGTGPDTQYF
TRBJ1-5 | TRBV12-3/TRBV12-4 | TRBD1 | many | TGTGCCAGCAGGGGGACAGGCAATCAGCCCCAGCATTTT | CASRGTGNQPQHF
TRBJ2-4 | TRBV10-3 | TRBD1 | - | TGTGCCATCGGGGACAGGGGCCAAAACATTCAGTACTTC | CAIGDRGQNIQYF
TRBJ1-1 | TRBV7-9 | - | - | TGTGCCAGCAGCTCCTGGGACAACCTGAACACTGAAGCTTTCTTT | CASSSWDNLNTEAFF
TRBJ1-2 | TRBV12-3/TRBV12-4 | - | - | TGTGCCAGCAGGACAGGCGGATATGGCTACACCTTC | CASRTGGYGYTF
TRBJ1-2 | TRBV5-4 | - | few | TGTGCCAGCAGCTTGGCCAAGGGAGGGTCATATACTGGCTACACCTTC | CASSLAKGGSYTGYTF
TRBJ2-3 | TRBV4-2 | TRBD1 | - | TGTGCCAGCAGCCAGCAACCCGGGACAGGGGGCACAGATACGCAGTATTTT | CASSQQPGTGGTDTQYF
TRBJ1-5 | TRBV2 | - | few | TGTGCCAGCAGTGCCGAGTTAAGCAATCAGCCCCAGCATTTT | CASSAELSNQPQHF
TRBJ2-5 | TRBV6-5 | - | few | TGTGCCAGCAGTTTCGGACCAGAGGGGCCCCAAGAGACCCAGTACTTC | CASSFGPEGPQETQYF
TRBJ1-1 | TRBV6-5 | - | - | TGTGCCAGCAGTTACGGAGAAACTGAAGCTTTCTTT | CASSYGETEAFF
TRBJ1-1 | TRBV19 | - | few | TGTGCCAGTAGTAGACAGGTAGTCAAGTCTGAAGCTTTCTTT | CASSRQVVKSEAFF
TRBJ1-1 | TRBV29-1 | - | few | TGCAGCGTTGAAGCCACTTGGTCGGTGAACTTT | CSVEATWSVNF
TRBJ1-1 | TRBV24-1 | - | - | TGTGCCACCAGTCCCCACGGGGCTAACACTGAAGCTTTCTTT | CATSPHGANTEAFF
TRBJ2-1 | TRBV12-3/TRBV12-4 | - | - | TGTGCCAGCAGTTTGAGTCCAGCGAGTGAGCAGTTCTTC | CASSLSPASEQFF
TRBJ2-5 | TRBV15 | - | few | TGTGCCACCAGCAGAGACTACGCTGGAAAGACCCAGTACTTC | CATSRDYAGKTQYF
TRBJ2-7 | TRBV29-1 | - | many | TGCAGCGTTGAAGGGGACGGGTACTACGAGCAGTACTTC | CSVEGDGYYEQYF